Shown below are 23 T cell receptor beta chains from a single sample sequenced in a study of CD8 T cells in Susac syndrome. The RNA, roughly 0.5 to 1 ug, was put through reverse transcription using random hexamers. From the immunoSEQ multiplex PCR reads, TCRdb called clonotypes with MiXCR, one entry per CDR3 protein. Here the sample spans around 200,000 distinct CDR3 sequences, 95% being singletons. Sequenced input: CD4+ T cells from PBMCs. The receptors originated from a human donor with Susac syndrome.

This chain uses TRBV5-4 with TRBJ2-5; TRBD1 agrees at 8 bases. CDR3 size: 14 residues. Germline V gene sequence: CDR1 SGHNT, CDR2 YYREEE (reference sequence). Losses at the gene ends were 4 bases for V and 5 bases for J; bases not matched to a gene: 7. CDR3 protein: CASSRSRGQETQYF. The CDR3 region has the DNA TGTGCCAGCAGCCGGTCCAGGGGGCAGGAGACCCAGTACTTC.

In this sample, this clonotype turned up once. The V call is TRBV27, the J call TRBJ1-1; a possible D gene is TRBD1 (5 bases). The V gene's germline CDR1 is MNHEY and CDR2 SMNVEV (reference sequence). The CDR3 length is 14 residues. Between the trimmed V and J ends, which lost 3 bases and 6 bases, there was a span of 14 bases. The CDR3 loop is CASSFRTGGAEAFF. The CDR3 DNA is TGTGCCAGCAGTTTCCGAACGGGGGGGGCTGAAGCTTTCTTT.

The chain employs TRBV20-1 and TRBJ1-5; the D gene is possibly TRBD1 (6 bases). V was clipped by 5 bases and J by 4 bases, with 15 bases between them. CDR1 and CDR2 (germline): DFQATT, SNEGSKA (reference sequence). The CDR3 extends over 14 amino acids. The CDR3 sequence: CSAALGGANQPQHF. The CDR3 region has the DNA TGCAGTGCTGCCCTAGGGGGGGCGAATCAGCCCCAGCATTTT.

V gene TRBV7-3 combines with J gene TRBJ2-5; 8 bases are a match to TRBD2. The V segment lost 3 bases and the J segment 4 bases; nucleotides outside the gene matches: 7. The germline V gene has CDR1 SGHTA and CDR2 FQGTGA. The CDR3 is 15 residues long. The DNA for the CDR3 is TGTGCCAGCAGCTTGGGACTAGGATTGGCAGAGACCCAGTACTTC. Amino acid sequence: CASSLGLGLAETQYF.

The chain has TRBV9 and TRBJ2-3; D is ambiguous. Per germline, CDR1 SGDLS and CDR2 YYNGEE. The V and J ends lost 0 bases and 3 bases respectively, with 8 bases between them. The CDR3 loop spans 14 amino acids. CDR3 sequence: CASSVELVTDTQYF. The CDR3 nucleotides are TGTGCCAGCAGCGTAGAACTCGTGACAGATACGCAGTATTTT.

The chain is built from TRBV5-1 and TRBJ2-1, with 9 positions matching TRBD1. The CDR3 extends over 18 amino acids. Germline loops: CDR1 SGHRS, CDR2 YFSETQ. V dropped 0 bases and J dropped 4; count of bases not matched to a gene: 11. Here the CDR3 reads CASSLAPGQGRTYNEQFF. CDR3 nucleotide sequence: TGCGCCAGCAGCTTGGCCCCGGGACAGGGAAGGACTTACAATGAGCAGTTCTTC.

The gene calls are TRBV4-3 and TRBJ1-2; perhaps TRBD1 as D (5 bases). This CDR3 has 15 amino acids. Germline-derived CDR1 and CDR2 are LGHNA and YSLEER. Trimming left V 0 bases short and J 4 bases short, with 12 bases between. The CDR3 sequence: CASSQDYPGLYGYTF. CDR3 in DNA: TGCGCCAGCAGCCAAGATTATCCGGGGCTCTATGGCTACACCTTC.

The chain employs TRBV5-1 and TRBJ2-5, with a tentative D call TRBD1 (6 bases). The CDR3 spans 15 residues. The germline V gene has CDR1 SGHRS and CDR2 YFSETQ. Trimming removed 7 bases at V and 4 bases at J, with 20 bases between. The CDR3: CASLKGDARGETQYF. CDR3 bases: TGCGCCAGCTTGAAGGGGGACGCCCGCGGAGAGACCCAGTACTTC.

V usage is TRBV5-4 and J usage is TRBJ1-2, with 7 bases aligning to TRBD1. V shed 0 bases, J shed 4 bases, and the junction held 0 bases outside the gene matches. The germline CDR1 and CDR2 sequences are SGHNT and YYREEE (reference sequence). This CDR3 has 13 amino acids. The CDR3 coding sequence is TGTGCCAGCAGCTTGGCAGGGGGCTATGGCTACACCTTC. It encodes CASSLAGGYGYTF.

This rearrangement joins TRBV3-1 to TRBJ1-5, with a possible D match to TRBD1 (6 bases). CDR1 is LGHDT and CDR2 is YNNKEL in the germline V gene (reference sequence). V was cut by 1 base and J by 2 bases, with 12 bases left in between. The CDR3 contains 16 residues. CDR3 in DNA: TGTGCCAGCAGCCAAGCCCAGGGGTCTGGCAATCAGCCCCAGCATTTT. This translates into CASSQAQGSGNQPQHF. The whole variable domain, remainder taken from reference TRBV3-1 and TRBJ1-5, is DTAVSQTPKYLVTQMGNDKSIKCEQNLGHDTMYWYKQDSKKFLKIMFSYNNKELIINETVPNRFSPKSPDKAHLNLHINSLELGDSAVYFCASSQAQGSGNQPQHFGDGTRLSIL.

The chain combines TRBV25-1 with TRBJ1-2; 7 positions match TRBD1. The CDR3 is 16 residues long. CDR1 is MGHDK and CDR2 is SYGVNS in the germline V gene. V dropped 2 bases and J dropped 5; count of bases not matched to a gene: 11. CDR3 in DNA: TGTGCCAGCAGTGAAGTAACCGGACAGGACCATTATGGCTACACCTTC. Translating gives CASSEVTGQDHYGYTF.

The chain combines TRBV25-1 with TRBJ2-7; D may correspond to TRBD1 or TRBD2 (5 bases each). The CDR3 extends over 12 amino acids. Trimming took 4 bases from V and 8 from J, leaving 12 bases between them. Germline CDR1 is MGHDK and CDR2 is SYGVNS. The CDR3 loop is CASSVGPGQQYF. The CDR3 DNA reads TGTGCCAGCAGTGTGGGCCCGGGACAGCAGTACTTC.

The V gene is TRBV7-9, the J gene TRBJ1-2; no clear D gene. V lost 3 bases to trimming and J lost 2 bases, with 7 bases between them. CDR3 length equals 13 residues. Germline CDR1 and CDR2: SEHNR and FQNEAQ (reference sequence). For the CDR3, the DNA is TGTGCCAGCAGCTTGGCTGAGAACTATGGCTACACCTTC. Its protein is CASSLAENYGYTF.

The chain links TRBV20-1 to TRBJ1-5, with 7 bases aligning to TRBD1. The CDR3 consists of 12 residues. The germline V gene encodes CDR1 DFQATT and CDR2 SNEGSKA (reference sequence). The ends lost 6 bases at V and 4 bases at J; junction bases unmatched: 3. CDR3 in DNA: TGCAGTGCCTGGACAGGTAATCAGCCCCAGCATTTT. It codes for CSAWTGNQPQHF.

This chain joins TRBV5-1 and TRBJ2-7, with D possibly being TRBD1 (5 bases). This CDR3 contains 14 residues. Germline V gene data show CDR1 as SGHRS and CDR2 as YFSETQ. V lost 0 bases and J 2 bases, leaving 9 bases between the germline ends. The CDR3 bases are TGCGCCAGCAGCTTGGAGCAGGGCACCTACGAGCAGTACTTC. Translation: CASSLEQGTYEQYF.

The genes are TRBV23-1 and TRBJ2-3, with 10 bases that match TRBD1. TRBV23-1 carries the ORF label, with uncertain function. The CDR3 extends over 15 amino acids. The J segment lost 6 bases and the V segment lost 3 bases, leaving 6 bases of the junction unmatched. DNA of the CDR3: TGCGCCAGCAGTCAGACGGGACAGGGGCGGGATACGCAGTATTTT. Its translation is CASSQTGQGRDTQYF.

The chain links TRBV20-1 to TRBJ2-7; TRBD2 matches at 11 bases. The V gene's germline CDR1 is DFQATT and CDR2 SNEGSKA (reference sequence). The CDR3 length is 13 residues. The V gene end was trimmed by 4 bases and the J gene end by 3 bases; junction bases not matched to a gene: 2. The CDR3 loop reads CSATGLADYEQYF. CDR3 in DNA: TGCAGTGCTACGGGACTAGCGGACTACGAGCAGTACTTC.

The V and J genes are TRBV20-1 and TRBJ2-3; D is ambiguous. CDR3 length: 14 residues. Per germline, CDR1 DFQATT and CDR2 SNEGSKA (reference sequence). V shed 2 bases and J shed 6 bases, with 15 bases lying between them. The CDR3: CSARMVGRMDTQYF. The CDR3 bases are TGCAGTGCTAGAATGGTCGGCCGGATGGATACGCAGTATTTT.

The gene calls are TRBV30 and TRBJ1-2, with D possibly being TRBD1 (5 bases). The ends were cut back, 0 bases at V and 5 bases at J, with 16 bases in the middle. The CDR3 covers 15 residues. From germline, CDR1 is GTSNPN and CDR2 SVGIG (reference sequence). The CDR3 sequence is CAWSVRGTYGYGYTF. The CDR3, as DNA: TGTGCCTGGAGTGTACGGGGGACTTACGGATATGGCTACACCTTC.

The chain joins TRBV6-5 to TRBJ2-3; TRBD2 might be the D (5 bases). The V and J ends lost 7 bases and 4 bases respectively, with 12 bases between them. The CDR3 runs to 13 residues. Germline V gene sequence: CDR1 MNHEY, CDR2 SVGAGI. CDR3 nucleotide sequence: TGTGCCAGCAAACGGGGTGGGGCAGATACGCAGTATTTT. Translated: CASKRGGADTQYF.

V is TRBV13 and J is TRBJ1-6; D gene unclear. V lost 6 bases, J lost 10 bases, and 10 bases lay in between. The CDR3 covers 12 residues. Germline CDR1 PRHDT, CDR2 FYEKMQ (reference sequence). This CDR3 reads CASSQEGSPLHF. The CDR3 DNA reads TGTGCCAGCAGTCAAGAAGGCTCACCCCTCCACTTT.

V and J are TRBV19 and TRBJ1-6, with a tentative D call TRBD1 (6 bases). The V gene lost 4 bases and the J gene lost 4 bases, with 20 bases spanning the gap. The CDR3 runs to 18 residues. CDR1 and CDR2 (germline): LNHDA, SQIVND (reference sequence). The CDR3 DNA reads TGTGCCAGTAGTACACAACGACAGGCGACGTCTTATAATTCACCCCTCCACTTT. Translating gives CASSTQRQATSYNSPLHF.

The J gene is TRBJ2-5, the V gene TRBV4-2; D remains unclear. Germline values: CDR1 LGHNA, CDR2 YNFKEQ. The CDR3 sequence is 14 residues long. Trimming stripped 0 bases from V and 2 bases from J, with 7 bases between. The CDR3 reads CASSQDLGQETQYF. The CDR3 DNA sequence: TGTGCCAGCAGCCAAGATTTGGGGCAAGAGACCCAGTACTTC.